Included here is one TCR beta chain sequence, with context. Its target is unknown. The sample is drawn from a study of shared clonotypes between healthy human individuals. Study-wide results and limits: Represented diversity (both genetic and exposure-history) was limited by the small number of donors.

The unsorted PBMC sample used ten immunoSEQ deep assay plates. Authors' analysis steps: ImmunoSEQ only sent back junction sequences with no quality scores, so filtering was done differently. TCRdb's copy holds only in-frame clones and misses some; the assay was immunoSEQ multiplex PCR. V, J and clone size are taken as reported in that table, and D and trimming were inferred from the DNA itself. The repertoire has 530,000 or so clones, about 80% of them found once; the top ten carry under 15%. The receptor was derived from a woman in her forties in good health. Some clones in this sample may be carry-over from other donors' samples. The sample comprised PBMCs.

CDR3 in amino acids: CASSQEYRGLLGSYEQYF. CDR3 DNA: TGCGCCAGCAGCCAAGAGTATAGGGGGCTCCTAGGATCCTACGAGCAGTACTTC. The chain carries TRBV4-3 and TRBJ2-7, with 7 bases identical to TRBD1. Trimming at V came to 0 bases and at J to 1 base, leaving 12 bases not matched to a gene. Germline CDR1 and CDR2: LGHNA and YSLEER. The CDR3 runs 18 residues.